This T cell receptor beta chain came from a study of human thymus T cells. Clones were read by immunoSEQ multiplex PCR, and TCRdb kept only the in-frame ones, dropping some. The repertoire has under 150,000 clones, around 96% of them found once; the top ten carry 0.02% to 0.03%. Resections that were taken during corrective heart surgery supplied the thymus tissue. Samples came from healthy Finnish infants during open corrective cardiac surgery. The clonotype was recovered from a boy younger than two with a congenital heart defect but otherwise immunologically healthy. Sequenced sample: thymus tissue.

CDR3 amino acids: CASSVGASVLITDTQYF. The CDR3 nucleotides read TGTGCCAGCAGCGTAGGGGCTAGCGTTCTTATCACAGATACGCAGTATTTT. V usage is TRBV9 and J usage is TRBJ2-3, with D perhaps matching TRBD2 (6 bases). CDR3 length equals 17 residues. CDR1 SGDLS and CDR2 YYNGEE come from the germline V gene. V was trimmed by 0 bases and J by 2 bases, leaving 16 bases between them.